Presented here are 12 T cell receptor beta chains from one specimen sequenced in a study of T cells in Graves' hyperthyroidism and ophthalmopathy. Regions amplified from RNA transcripts were the TCR beta CDR3 regions. HTBI primers were used for first-round RT-PCR of the TCR CDR3. Via MiXCR, TCRdb re-called the multiplex PCR reads, giving one row per CDR3 protein. The repertoire holds around 350,000 distinct CDR3 sequences, 13% to 15% seen once, with less than 20% in the top ten. Specimen: blood. Receptors were obtained from a woman aged 25 to 39 with Graves' ophthalmopathy.

In this sample, this clonotype turned up many times. The J gene is TRBJ2-5, the V gene TRBV11-2; TRBD1 is a possible D gene (6 bases). This CDR3 has 15 amino acids. The germline V gene encodes CDR1 SGHAT and CDR2 FQNNGV. Trimming took off 5 bases at V and 5 bases at J, with 18 bases between the two ends. The CDR3 bases are TGTGCCAGCAGCAAGGGGCAGGGGAAGGGTGAGACCCAGTACTTC. Its protein is CASSKGQGKGETQYF.

This clonotype was seen repeatedly, ten times or more. The V and J genes are TRBV20-1 and TRBJ1-2; TRBD1 is a possible D gene (6 bases). Trimming left V 4 bases short and J 7 bases short, with 16 bases between. From germline, CDR1 is DFQATT and CDR2 SNEGSKA (reference sequence). CDR3 length equals 13 residues. CDR3: CSANPDRKRGYTF. DNA for the CDR3: TGCAGTGCTAACCCAGACAGGAAGCGTGGCTACACCTTC.

In nucleotides, the CDR3 is TGTGCCAGCACAACAATCCCGGGACCGAACACCGGGGAGCTGTTTTTT. It codes for CASTTIPGPNTGELFF. The chain is built from TRBV28 and TRBJ2-2; D tentatively reads TRBD1 or TRBD2 (5 bases each). V lost 7 bases to trimming and J lost 0 bases, with 15 bases between them. Germline V gene lookup returns CDR1 MDHEN and CDR2 SYDVKM. The CDR3 loop spans 16 amino acids.

This clonotype was seen repeatedly, ten times or more. This sequence joins TRBV24-1 and TRBJ1-2, with D possibly being TRBD1 (5 bases). This CDR3 comprises 13 residues. Trimming took 4 bases from V and 8 from J, leaving 13 bases between them. In germline, CDR1 is KGHDR, CDR2 SFDVKD. In DNA form, the CDR3 reads TGTGCCACCAGTGAGCCCCGGGACGGCGGCTACACCTTC. As protein: CATSEPRDGGYTF.

This clonotype was counted ten times or more. The V call is TRBV12-3 or TRBV12-4, the J call TRBJ1-5, with 7 bases matching TRBD1. V dropped 5 bases and J dropped 1; count of bases not matched to a gene: 8. CDR3 length: 16 residues. DNA for the CDR3: TGTGCCAGCAGTATATCGGGACAGAGGAGCAATCAGCCCCAGCATTTT. As protein: CASSISGQRSNQPQHF.

Regarding this clonotype: Since a much larger clone is just one base distant, this may be a read error. The gene calls are TRBV2 and TRBJ2-7; D uncertain. Trimming left V 6 bases short and J 5 bases short, with 8 bases between. Germline V gives CDR1 SNHLY, CDR2 FYNNEI. This CDR3 spans 11 amino acids. The CDR3 loop is CASSQVDEQYF. CDR3 DNA: TGTGCCAGCAGCCAGGTTGACGAGCAGTACTTC.

This clonotype was seen many times. The chain employs TRBV19 and TRBJ2-2; 11 bases line up with TRBD2. This CDR3 region has 18 residues. With 3 bases clipped from V and 1 base from J, the junction kept 7 bases outside the gene matches. CDR1 and CDR2 from the germline V gene are LNHDA and SQIVND (reference sequence). The CDR3 sequence is CASSISVLAGVNTGELFF. For the CDR3, the DNA is TGTGCCAGTAGTATCTCGGTACTAGCGGGGGTGAACACCGGGGAGCTGTTTTTT. Full variable domain (rest looked up from reference TRBV19 and TRBJ2-2): DGGITQSPKYLFRKEGQNVTLSCEQNLNHDAMYWYRQDPGQGLRLIYYSQIVNDFQKGDIAEGYSVSREKKESFPLTVTSAQKNPTAFYLCASSISVLAGVNTGELFFGEGSRLTVL.

This chain uses TRBV20-1 with TRBJ2-5, with TRBD2 identical over 11 bases. Germline V CDR1 and CDR2: DFQATT, SNEGSKA (reference sequence). The CDR3 consists of 16 residues. Trimming cost V 6 bases and J 9 bases; bases outside gene matches: 18. The CDR3 coding sequence is TGCAGTGCCAAGAAAGGAGGGACTAGCGGCTCGGGGTCCCAGTACTTC. Translating it yields CSAKKGGTSGSGSQYF.

This clonotype appeared many times. The chain recombines TRBV2 with TRBJ1-5; the D gene is possibly TRBD1 (5 bases). The germline V gene encodes CDR1 SNHLY and CDR2 FYNNEI. V shed 6 bases and J shed 5 bases, with 11 bases lying between them. The CDR3 loop spans 13 amino acids. CDR3 sequence reads: CASRRLGDQPQHF. In nucleotides, the CDR3 is TGTGCCAGCAGAAGATTAGGGGATCAGCCCCAGCATTTT.

There are many counts of this clonotype. The V gene is TRBV2, the J gene TRBJ2-1; D gene uncertain. This CDR3 is 11 amino acids long. Trimming removed 0 bases from V and 10 bases from J, with 4 bases in between. Per the germline V gene, CDR1 is SNHLY and CDR2 is FYNNEI. CDR3 region: CASSEAGEQFF. CDR3 bases: TGTGCCAGCAGTGAAGCGGGGGAGCAGTTCTTC.

On this clonotype: A much larger clone lies one base from this, so it may be a read error. This rearrangement joins TRBV25-1 to TRBJ2-2; 7 nucleotides align to TRBD1. With V trimmed by 1 base and J by 1 base, 0 bases remained unmatched. The CDR3 runs 15 residues. Germline values: CDR1 MGHDK, CDR2 SYGVNS. The CDR3 DNA sequence: TGTGCCAGCAGTGAATGGACAGGGAACACCGGGGAGCTGTTTTTT. Its protein product is CASSEWTGNTGELFF.

The chain couples TRBV28 to TRBJ1-1, with D hard to call. In germline, CDR1 is MDHEN, CDR2 SYDVKM. CDR3 length equals 15 residues. V dropped 5 bases and J dropped 0 bases, with 13 bases sitting between them. The CDR3 loop reads CASSARWPVNTEAFF. Written as DNA, the CDR3 is TGTGCCAGCAGTGCCCGATGGCCAGTGAACACTGAAGCTTTCTTT.